The 10 T cell receptor beta chains below come from one sample, sequenced in a study of cytomegalovirus exposure and HLA in healthy donors. Both 60 Vbeta primers and 13 Jbeta primers went into the PCR. Only in-frame clones appear in the TCRdb table, and some are missing; sequencing was by immunoSEQ multiplex PCR. The table lists tens of thousands of clones, 50% to 75% of them singletons. Sequenced: PBMCs. Every receptor here comes from a man aged 30 to 45 in good health and CMV-seronegative.

J is TRBJ2-3 and V is TRBV4-3, with 7 bases matching TRBD1. Germline values: CDR1 LGHNA, CDR2 YSLEER. J was trimmed by 8 bases and V by 0 bases; bases with no gene match: 8. The CDR3 has 15 amino acids. As DNA, the CDR3 is TGCGCCAGCAGCCAAGATTACAGGGGAAGTGGTACGCAGTATTTT. It yields the protein CASSQDYRGSGTQYF.

This rearrangement joins TRBV7-9 to TRBJ2-1; tentative D call: TRBD1 (6 bases). Germline CDR1 SEHNR, CDR2 FQNEAQ (reference sequence). This CDR3 comprises 16 residues. V lost 1 base and J lost 9, with 19 bases in between. CDR3 DNA sequence: TGTGCCAGCAGCTTAGGGTATAACAGGGAATTGGGTGAGCAGTTCTTC. This sequence encodes CASSLGYNRELGEQFF.

The chain uses TRBV6-4 and TRBJ2-2; no clear D gene. The V gene lost 2 bases and the J gene lost 4 bases, with 5 bases spanning the gap. The CDR3 is made up of 13 amino acids. The germline V gene encodes CDR1 MRHNA and CDR2 SNTAGT. CDR3 amino acids: CASSDTTTGELFF. CDR3 bases: TGTGCCAGCAGTGACACTACCACCGGGGAGCTGTTTTTT.

The CDR3 sequence: CASSLGSGGREAFF. The CDR3 region has the DNA TGTGCCAGCAGCTTAGGCTCAGGGGGCAGGGAAGCTTTCTTT. This chain joins TRBV7-9 and TRBJ1-1; 8 positions match TRBD1. The CDR3 consists of 14 residues. Germline lookup yields CDR1 SEHNR and CDR2 FQNEAQ (reference sequence). The V gene end was trimmed by 1 base and the J gene end by 8 bases; junction bases not matched to a gene: 6. Variable domain in full (rest from reference TRBV7-9 and TRBJ1-1): DTGVSQNPRHKITKRGQNVTFRCDPISEHNRLYWYRQTLGQGPEFLTYFQNEAQLEKSRLLSDRFSAERPKGSFSTLEIQRTEQGDSAMYLCASSLGSGGREAFFGQGTRLTVV.

The rearrangement links TRBV9 to TRBJ1-2; tentatively, D is TRBD1 (6 bases). V was shortened by 4 bases and J by 2 bases, with 9 bases between the two germline ends. Germline assignment: CDR1 SGDLS and CDR2 YYNGEE. The CDR3 has 13 amino acids. The CDR3 region has the DNA TGTGCCAGCAGCCGAACAGGGAACTATGGCTACACCTTC. Its translation is CASSRTGNYGYTF.

The chain employs TRBV7-9 and TRBJ1-1; possibly TRBD1 for D (5 bases). CDR1 is SEHNR, CDR2 FQNEAQ, per germline (reference sequence). V lost 5 bases and J lost 7, with 14 bases in between. The CDR3 is 13 residues long. The CDR3 region is CASSMSRGHEAFF. The DNA for the CDR3 is TGTGCCAGCAGCATGTCTAGGGGCCATGAAGCTTTCTTT.

V and J are TRBV6-5 and TRBJ1-2; 9 nucleotides agree with TRBD1. The J segment lost 4 bases and the V segment lost 0 bases, leaving 3 bases of the junction unmatched. The CDR3 has 15 amino acids. Germline-derived CDR1 and CDR2 are MNHEY and SVGAGI. The CDR3 DNA reads as TGTGCCAGCAGTTACTCCGGGACAGGGCGCTATGGCTACACCTTC. Protein sequence: CASSYSGTGRYGYTF.

This clone was recorded only once. The rearrangement joins TRBV30 to TRBJ1-5, with D possibly TRBD1 on 6 matching bases. Trimming stripped 0 bases from V and 5 bases from J, with 11 bases between. The germline CDR1 and CDR2 sequences are GTSNPN and SVGIG (reference sequence). The CDR3 contains 14 residues. In DNA form, the CDR3 reads TGTGCCTGGAGTGTCTGGACAGTTGATCAGCCCCAGCATTTT. Protein product: CAWSVWTVDQPQHF.

V gene TRBV13 combines with J gene TRBJ2-7; 13 positions agree with TRBD2. After removal of 3 bases from V and 4 bases from J, the junction contained 9 bases not matched to a gene. Germline V gives CDR1 PRHDT, CDR2 FYEKMQ (reference sequence). The CDR3 runs to 17 residues. Here the CDR3 reads CASSLSTSGRAGYEQYF. The CDR3 bases are TGTGCCAGCAGCTTGAGTACTAGCGGGAGGGCCGGGTACGAGCAGTACTTC. The whole variable domain, remainder taken from reference TRBV13 and TRBJ2-7, is AAGVIQSPRHLIKEKRETATLKCYPIPRHDTVYWYQQGPGQDPQFLISFYEKMQSDKGSIPDRFSAQQFSDYHSELNMSSLELGDSALYFCASSLSTSGRAGYEQYFGPGTRLTVT.

The CDR3 DNA reads TGTGCCATCAGTGAGTTCAGCAGGGGTCCCTCCTACGAGCAGTACTTC. Protein product: CAISEFSRGPSYEQYF. This sequence joins TRBV10-3 and TRBJ2-7; D is perhaps TRBD1 (6 bases). Trimming pared 1 base from V and 0 bases from J, leaving 13 bases between. The CDR3 consists of 16 residues. CDR1 is ENHRY, CDR2 SYGVKD, per germline.